The next 9 T cell receptor beta chains were all read from a single sample in a study of neoadjuvant anti-PD-1 for oral cavity cancer. TCRdb's copy holds only in-frame clones and misses some; the assay was immunoSEQ multiplex PCR. The sample records over 80,000 clones, about 84% being singletons. This material consisted of PBMCs, taken before nivolumab (anti-PD-1) treatment. All receptors come from a person aged 35 to 85 with oral cavity squamous cell carcinoma.

The J gene is TRBJ1-1, the V gene TRBV12-5; tentative D call: TRBD1 (5 bases). The CDR3 is made up of 14 amino acids. Germline assignment: CDR1 LGHNT and CDR2 FRNRAP. The CDR3 DNA follows: TGTGCGTCCTCGCGCGGGACGGAGAACACTGAAGCTTTCTTT. Encoded protein: CASSRGTENTEAFF.

This chain uses TRBV5-4 with TRBJ2-7; D gene uncertain. Trimming took 2 bases from V and 0 from J, leaving 12 bases between them. The germline CDR1 and CDR2 sequences are SGHNT and YYREEE (reference sequence). The CDR3 sequence is 15 residues long. CDR3 bases: TGTGCCAGCAGCTTTGTGGGCCTCCACTCCTACGAGCAGTACTTC. This translates into CASSFVGLHSYEQYF.

There are a few counts of this clone. The chain recombines TRBV7-9 with TRBJ2-3, with a weak D call TRBD1 (5 bases). The V and J ends lost 2 bases and 2 bases respectively, with 11 bases between them. Germline V gives CDR1 SEHNR, CDR2 FQNEAQ (reference sequence). The CDR3 runs to 15 residues. The chain's CDR3 is CASSLTDINTDTQYF. Written as DNA, the CDR3 is TGTGCCAGCAGCTTAACGGACATCAACACAGATACGCAGTATTTT.

This chain links TRBV6-5 with TRBJ2-2; D is perhaps TRBD1 (6 bases). This CDR3 spans 15 amino acids. V was pared by 6 bases and J by 0 bases, with 11 bases between. Germline CDR1 reads MNHEY; CDR2 reads SVGAGI. CDR3 in DNA: TGTGCCAGCAGCCCCGGGACACCGAACACCGGGGAGCTGTTTTTT. This codes for CASSPGTPNTGELFF.

J is TRBJ2-5 and V is TRBV5-1, with 8 bases identical to TRBD1. The V gene's germline CDR1 is SGHRS and CDR2 YFSETQ. The J segment lost 3 bases and the V segment lost 2 bases, leaving 6 bases of the junction unmatched. The CDR3 spans 15 residues. The CDR3, as DNA: TGCGCCAGCAGCTTCGGACAGGGAACGAAAGAGACCCAGTACTTC. Its protein product is CASSFGQGTKETQYF.

The CDR3 loop reads CASSLAKFDTQYF. The DNA of the CDR3 is TGTGCCAGCAGCTTGGCTAAATTCGATACGCAGTATTTT. The chain joins TRBV5-4 to TRBJ2-3; unclear D gene. The V end was cut by 0 bases, the J end by 6 bases, with 8 bases between. This CDR3 has 13 amino acids. Germline V gene lookup returns CDR1 SGHNT and CDR2 YYREEE (reference sequence). Variable domain in full (rest from reference TRBV5-4 and TRBJ2-3): ETGVTQSPTHLIKTRGQQVTLRCSSQSGHNTVSWYQQALGQGPQFIFQYYREEENGRGNFPPRFSGLQFPNYSSELNVNALELDDSALYLCASSLAKFDTQYFGPGTRLTVL.

This clone has more than one count but fewer than ten. The sample has other DNA sequences that encode this CDR3 too. The chain carries TRBV28 and TRBJ2-7; TRBD1 is a possible D gene (5 bases). V lost 6 bases and J lost 0, with 9 bases in between. CDR3 length: 13 residues. Germline assignment: CDR1 MDHEN and CDR2 SYDVKM. This CDR3 is CASRPQGSYEQYF. DNA for the CDR3: TGTGCCAGCAGACCTCAGGGCTCCTACGAGCAGTACTTC.

In DNA form, the CDR3 reads TGTGCCAGCAGTTCGCAGAAACTGACTAGCACAGATACGCAGTATTTT. Translation: CASSSQKLTSTDTQYF. The chain combines TRBV27 with TRBJ2-3; the D is unclear. CDR1 and CDR2 (germline): MNHEY, SMNVEV (reference sequence). Deletions cut 4 bases from V and 0 bases from J, with 14 bases between. CDR3 length: 16 residues.

The chain carries TRBV5-6 and TRBJ2-1; the D gene is possibly TRBD2 (6 bases). Trimming pared 3 bases from V and 3 bases from J, leaving 16 bases between. Germline CDR1 and CDR2: SGHDT and YYEEEE. The CDR3 has 16 amino acids. CDR3 loop: CASSSWGSRDYNEQFF. CDR3 sequence (DNA): TGTGCCAGCAGCTCCTGGGGTTCGCGGGACTACAATGAGCAGTTCTTC.